Listed below are T cell receptor beta chains from one sample, sequenced in a study of shared clonotypes between healthy human individuals. Some clones are missing from TCRdb's copy, which holds only in-frame ones; the method was immunoSEQ multiplex PCR. The data show about 2.3 million clones, under 95% seen once. Sequenced sample: naive CD4+ T cells from PBMCs. Every receptor here comes from a man younger than 35 in good health. Some clones in this sample may be carry-over from other donors' samples. The CDR3 runs from the conserved cysteine through the conserved F or W. A D gene is named only where the DNA matches it firmly. A clone size is listed for some rows: how often the clone was seen (once, few, many), or a class if it is expanded.

D	V	size	J	CDR3	DNA
-	TRBV4-2	once	TRBJ2-1	CASSQDGERSLYNEQFF	TGTGCCAGCAGCCAAGACGGAGAGCGGAGCTTATACAATGAGCAGTTCTTC
-	TRBV14	-	TRBJ1-2	CASSQEPNRNFYGYTF	TGTGCCAGCAGCCAAGAGCCGAACAGGAACTTCTATGGCTACACCTTC
TRBD1	TRBV9	-	TRBJ1-5	CASSAGQSSTGNQPQHF	TGTGCCAGCAGCGCGGGACAGTCCTCTACGGGCAATCAGCCCCAGCATTTT
-	TRBV30	-	TRBJ1-3	CAWTPAPDSGNTIYF	TGTGCCTGGACCCCGGCCCCCGACTCTGGAAACACCATATATTTT
-	TRBV20-1	-	TRBJ2-5	CSAGPLAQYF	TGCAGTGCTGGCCCCCTGGCCCAGTACTTC
-	TRBV30	-	TRBJ2-1	CAWSRSVSGSRLKLEQFF	TGTGCCTGGAGCCGGAGTGTTTCGGGTTCCCGGTTGAAATTGGAGCAGTTCTTC
-	TRBV25-1	-	TRBJ1-3	CASWGPGATGNTIYF	TGTGCCAGTTGGGGACCGGGAGCCACTGGAAACACCATATATTTT
-	TRBV5-1	once	TRBJ2-7	CASSWGTTFSYEQYF	TGCGCCAGCAGCTGGGGGACCACCTTCTCCTACGAGCAGTACTTC
-	TRBV10-3	-	TRBJ1-2	CAISEHTGFRENYGYTF	TGTGCCATCAGTGAGCACACAGGGTTTCGGGAGAACTATGGCTACACCTTC
TRBD1	TRBV28	-	TRBJ2-5	CASSSRDRGRSQETQYF	TGTGCCAGCAGTTCGAGAGACAGGGGGCGATCCCAAGAGACCCAGTACTTC
-	TRBV18	-	TRBJ2-2	CASSPSGQGSATSGELFF	TGTGCCAGCTCACCGTCCGGGCAGGGGTCGGCTACTTCCGGGGAGCTGTTTTTT
TRBD1	TRBV15	-	TRBJ2-7	CATSTTGGTYEQYF	TGTGCCACCAGCACTACAGGGGGAACGTACGAGCAGTACTTC
TRBD2	TRBV30	-	TRBJ2-5	CAWSIGLANRETQYF	TGTGCCTGGAGCATAGGACTAGCGAATCGAGAGACCCAGTACTTC
-	TRBV18	-	TRBJ2-4	CASSPPNRERSTNIQYF	TGTGCCAGCTCACCACCAAACAGGGAAAGGTCTACAAACATTCAGTACTTC
-	TRBV28	-	TRBJ1-5	CASSLRVQPQHF	TGTGCCAGCAGTTTACGGGTTCAGCCCCAGCATTTT
-	TRBV7-7	-	TRBJ2-1	CASSSTAPGTRAAELFF	TGTGCCAGCAGCTCAACCGCTCCGGGAACACGCGCCGCGGAGTTATTCTTC
-	TRBV7-2	-	TRBJ2-5	CASSSGFEGETQYF	TGTGCCAGCAGCTCGGGATTCGAGGGGGAGACCCAGTACTTC
-	TRBV29-1	-	TRBJ1-2	CRGANYGYTF	TGCAGGGGGGCCAACTATGGCTACACCTTC
TRBD1	TRBV28	-	TRBJ1-5	CASSYRTGGGNQPQHF	TGTGCCAGCAGTTACCGGACAGGGGGGGGCAATCAGCCCCAGCATTTT
-	TRBV6-6	-	TRBJ2-1	CASSYKRDTYNEQFF	TGTGCCAGCAGTTACAAGCGGGACACCTACAATGAGCAGTTCTTC
TRBD1	TRBV6-1	-	TRBJ1-2	CASRATGGNGYTF	TGTGCCAGCAGGGCGACAGGGGGCAACGGCTACACCTTC
-	TRBV28	-	TRBJ1-2	CATFWAGNYGYTF	TGTGCCACCTTTTGGGCGGGGAACTATGGCTACACCTTC
TRBD1	TRBV2	-	TRBJ2-2	CASTTSTGGSTGELFF	TGTGCCAGCACAACGTCGACAGGGGGTTCTACCGGGGAGCTGTTTTTT
TRBD2	TRBV28	-	TRBJ2-3	CASSSSGSAGGPDTQYF	TGTGCCAGCAGTTCTAGCGGGAGTGCCGGGGGCCCAGATACGCAGTATTTT
TRBD1	TRBV28	-	TRBJ1-2	CASSLVGQTNYGYTF	TGTGCCAGCAGTTTAGTGGGACAGACGAACTATGGCTACACCTTC
-	TRBV10-2	-	TRBJ2-7	CASKDRYEQYF	TGCGCCAGCAAGGACAGATACGAGCAGTACTTC
-	TRBV6-5	-	TRBJ1-1	CASSYSIYTRNTEAFF	TGTGCCAGCAGTTACTCGATTTACACCCGGAACACTGAAGCTTTCTTT
-	TRBV11-2	-	TRBJ2-7	CASGEVPKFYEQYF	TGTGCCAGCGGGGAAGTCCCTAAATTCTACGAGCAGTACTTC
TRBD1	TRBV9	-	TRBJ2-5	CASSVAGTGGMETQYF	TGTGCCAGCAGCGTAGCAGGAACAGGGGGCATGGAGACCCAGTACTTC
TRBD2	TRBV7-3	-	TRBJ2-3	CASSLIGLAGGSTDTQYF	TGTGCCAGCAGCTTAATAGGACTAGCGGGAGGAAGCACAGATACGCAGTATTTT
-	TRBV9	-	TRBJ2-3	CASSVGPAKDTQYF	TGTGCCAGCAGCGTAGGCCCTGCGAAAGATACGCAGTATTTT
-	TRBV19	-	TRBJ1-5	CASRIGSDNQPQHF	TGTGCCAGTAGGATTGGCAGCGACAATCAGCCCCAGCATTTT
TRBD2	TRBV4-2	-	TRBJ2-1	CASSSGISGSDDEQFF	TGTGCCAGCAGCTCCGGGATTAGCGGGAGTGACGATGAGCAGTTCTTC
-	TRBV9	-	TRBJ2-3	CASSVSPGPLTDTQYF	TGTGCCAGCAGCGTCTCTCCGGGACCCCTCACAGATACGCAGTATTTT
TRBD2	TRBV25-1	-	TRBJ2-7	CASSSLAGGPYEQYF	TGTGCCAGCAGTTCTCTAGCGGGAGGTCCCTACGAGCAGTACTTC
-	TRBV10-1	-	TRBJ1-1	CASSESRVTEAFF	TGCGCCAGCAGTGAGTCTAGGGTGACTGAAGCTTTCTTT
TRBD1	TRBV5-1	-	TRBJ2-7	CASPAGGSYEQYF	TGCGCCAGCCCAGCAGGGGGATCCTACGAGCAGTACTTC
-	TRBV7-2	-	TRBJ2-2	CASSLARERLFF	TGTGCCAGCAGCTTAGCGAGGGAAAGGCTGTTTTTT
-	TRBV19	-	TRBJ2-7	CASRGTGSPYEQYF	TGTGCCAGTAGGGGGACCGGGTCACCCTACGAGCAGTACTTC
TRBD2	TRBV11-1	-	TRBJ2-7	CASSPKTSGSQEQYF	TGTGCCAGCAGTCCGAAGACTAGCGGGAGCCAAGAGCAGTACTTC
-	TRBV2	-	TRBJ2-1	CASSDGSFQIYEQFF	TGTGCCAGCAGTGATGGTAGCTTTCAAATCTATGAGCAGTTCTTC
TRBD1	TRBV5-6	-	TRBJ2-7	CASSLTTGWEQYF	TGTGCCAGCAGCTTGACGACAGGGTGGGAGCAGTACTTC